A selection of T cell receptor beta chains follows, all from one sample in a study of T cell repertoires in cytomegalovirus infection. Each CDR3 protein is one row after TCRdb ran MiXCR on the reads. Altogether about 900,000 distinct CDR3 sequences are present, around 29% being singletons, with the ten largest covering 11% to 15%. These receptors' antigens are unknown. The source was cultured CD8+ T cells from PBMCs, collected from culture after CMV antigen stimulation. The receptors shown here come from a human donor in good health (CMV status not recorded). Some clones in this sample may be carry-over from other donors' samples. CDR3s leave out the opening cysteine and the closing phenylalanine or tryptophan.

v_call: TRBV19; j_call: TRBJ1-5; cdr3_aa: ASSVDSESSNQPQH
v_call: TRBV13; j_call: TRBJ1-2; cdr3_aa: ASRLSETGGNYGYT
v_call: TRBV19; j_call: TRBJ1-2; cdr3_aa: ASKGTGWNYGYT
v_call: TRBV27; j_call: TRBJ2-2; cdr3_aa: ASTSGQGRTGELF
v_call: TRBV6-2/TRBV6-3; j_call: TRBJ1-2; cdr3_aa: ASRPGQPRFYGYT
v_call: TRBV7-8; j_call: TRBJ2-3; cdr3_aa: ASSLASAGNTDTQY
v_call: TRBV7-9; j_call: TRBJ2-1; cdr3_aa: ASRRGGLNEQF
v_call: TRBV7-9; j_call: TRBJ2-1; cdr3_aa: ASSTNNEQF
v_call: TRBV29-1; j_call: TRBJ1-1; cdr3_aa: SVLTGTNTEAF
v_call: TRBV6-2/TRBV6-3; j_call: TRBJ2-2; cdr3_aa: ASSPRGGARSTGELF
v_call: TRBV7-6; j_call: TRBJ2-1; cdr3_aa: ASSLMASGGIEQF
v_call: TRBV11-2; j_call: TRBJ2-1; cdr3_aa: ASSLAGTGVINEQF
v_call: TRBV2; j_call: TRBJ1-2; cdr3_aa: ASRGPIYGYT
v_call: TRBV7-6; j_call: TRBJ2-3; cdr3_aa: ASSVFVSGATTDTQY
v_call: TRBV11-3; j_call: TRBJ2-2; cdr3_aa: ASSLHRGHSAGELF
v_call: TRBV12-3/TRBV12-4; j_call: TRBJ1-1; cdr3_aa: ASSLALGAGGEAF
v_call: TRBV6-1; j_call: TRBJ1-6; cdr3_aa: ASRIPGPSYNSPLH
v_call: TRBV7-7; j_call: TRBJ2-3; cdr3_aa: ASSAGGSTDTQY
v_call: TRBV6-1; j_call: TRBJ2-5; cdr3_aa: ASSPGQGRFETQY
v_call: TRBV7-6; j_call: TRBJ2-1; cdr3_aa: ASSSGPNEQF
v_call: TRBV4-3; j_call: TRBJ1-1; cdr3_aa: ASSQVIMGVTEAF
v_call: TRBV7-6; j_call: TRBJ2-7; cdr3_aa: ASSSRGDRPYEQY
v_call: TRBV7-9; j_call: TRBJ1-5; cdr3_aa: ASSLPGGHQPQH
v_call: TRBV29-1; j_call: TRBJ2-3; cdr3_aa: SVEEGTDTQY